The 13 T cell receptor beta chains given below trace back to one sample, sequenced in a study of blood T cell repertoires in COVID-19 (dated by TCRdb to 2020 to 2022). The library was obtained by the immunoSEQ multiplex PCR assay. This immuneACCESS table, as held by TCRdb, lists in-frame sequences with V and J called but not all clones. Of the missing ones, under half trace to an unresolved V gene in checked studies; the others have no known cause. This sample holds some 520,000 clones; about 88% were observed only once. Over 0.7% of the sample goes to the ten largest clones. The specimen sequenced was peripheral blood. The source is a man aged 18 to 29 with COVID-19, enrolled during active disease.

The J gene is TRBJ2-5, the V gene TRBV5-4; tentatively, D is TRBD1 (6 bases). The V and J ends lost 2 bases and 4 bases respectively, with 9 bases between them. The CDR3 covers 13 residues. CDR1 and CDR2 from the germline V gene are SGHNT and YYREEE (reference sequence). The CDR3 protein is CASSLGGRETQYF. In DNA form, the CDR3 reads TGTGCCAGCAGCTTAGGGGGTAGAGAGACCCAGTACTTC.

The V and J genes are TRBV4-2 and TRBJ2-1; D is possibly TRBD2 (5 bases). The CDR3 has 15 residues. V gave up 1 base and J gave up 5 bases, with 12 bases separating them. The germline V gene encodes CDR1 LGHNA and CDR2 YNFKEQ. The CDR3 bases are TGTGCCAGCAGCCAAGTTAGCGAAGGAAACAATGAGCAGTTCTTC. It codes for CASSQVSEGNNEQFF.

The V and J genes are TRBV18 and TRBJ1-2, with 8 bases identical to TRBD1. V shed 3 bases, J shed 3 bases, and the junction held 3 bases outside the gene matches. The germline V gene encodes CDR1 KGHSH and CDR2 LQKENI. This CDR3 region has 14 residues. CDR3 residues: CASSPQGADYGYTF. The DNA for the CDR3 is TGTGCCAGCTCACCCCAGGGGGCGGACTATGGCTACACCTTC.

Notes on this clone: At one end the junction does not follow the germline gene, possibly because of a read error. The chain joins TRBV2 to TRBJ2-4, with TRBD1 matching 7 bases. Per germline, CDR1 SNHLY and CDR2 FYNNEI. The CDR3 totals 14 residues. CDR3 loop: CASSEALRQGSPSF. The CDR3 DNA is TGTGCCAGCAGTGAAGCCCTACGACAGGGTTCCCCTTCCTTC.

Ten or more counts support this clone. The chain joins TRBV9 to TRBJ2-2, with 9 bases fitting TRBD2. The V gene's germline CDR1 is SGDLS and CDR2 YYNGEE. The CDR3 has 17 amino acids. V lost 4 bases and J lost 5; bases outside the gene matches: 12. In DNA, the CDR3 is TGTGCCAGCAGCCCGATGGTGGTAGCGGGAGAGACCGGGGAGCTGTTTTTT. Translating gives CASSPMVVAGETGELFF.

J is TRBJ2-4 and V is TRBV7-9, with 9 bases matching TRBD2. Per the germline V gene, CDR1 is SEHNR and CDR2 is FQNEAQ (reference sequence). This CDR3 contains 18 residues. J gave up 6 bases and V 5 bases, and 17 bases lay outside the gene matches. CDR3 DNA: TGTGCCAGCAGCCGCCCAGGGATGGCGGGAGGGCCTGGAAACATTCAGTACTTC. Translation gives CASSRPGMAGGPGNIQYF.

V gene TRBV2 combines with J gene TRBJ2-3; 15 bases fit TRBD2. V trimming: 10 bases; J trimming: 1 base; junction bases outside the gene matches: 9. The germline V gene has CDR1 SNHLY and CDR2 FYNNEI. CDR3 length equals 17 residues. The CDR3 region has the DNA TGTGCCACCTTTGGACTAGCGGGAGGGAGGCGCACAGATACGCAGTATTTT. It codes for CATFGLAGGRRTDTQYF.

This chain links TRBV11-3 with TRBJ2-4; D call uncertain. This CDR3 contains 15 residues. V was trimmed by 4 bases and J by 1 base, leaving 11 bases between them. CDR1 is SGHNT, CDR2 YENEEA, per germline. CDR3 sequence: CASSSPNGAKNIQYF. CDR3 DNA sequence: TGTGCCAGCAGCTCCCCTAATGGTGCCAAAAACATTCAGTACTTC. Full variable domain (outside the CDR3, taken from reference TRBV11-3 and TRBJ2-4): EAGVVQSPRYKIIEKKQPVAFWCNPISGHNTLYWYLQNLGQGPELLIRYENEEAVDDSQLPKDRFSAERLKGVDSTLKIQPAELGDSAVYLCASSSPNGAKNIQYFGAGTRLSVL.

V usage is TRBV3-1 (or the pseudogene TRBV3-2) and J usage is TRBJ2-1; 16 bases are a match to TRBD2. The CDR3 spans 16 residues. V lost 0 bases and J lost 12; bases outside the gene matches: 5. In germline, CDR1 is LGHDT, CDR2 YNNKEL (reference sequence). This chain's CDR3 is CASSQEGLAGGPPQFF. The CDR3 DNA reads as TGTGCCAGCAGCCAAGAGGGACTAGCGGGGGGGCCTCCGCAGTTCTTC.

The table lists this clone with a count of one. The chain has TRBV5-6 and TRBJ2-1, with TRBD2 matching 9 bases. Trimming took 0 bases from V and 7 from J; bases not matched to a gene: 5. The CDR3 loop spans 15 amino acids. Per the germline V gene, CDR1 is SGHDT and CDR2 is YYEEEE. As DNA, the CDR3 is TGTGCCAGCAGCTTGGAGGGACTAGCCGTGAATGAGCAGTTCTTC. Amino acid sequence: CASSLEGLAVNEQFF.

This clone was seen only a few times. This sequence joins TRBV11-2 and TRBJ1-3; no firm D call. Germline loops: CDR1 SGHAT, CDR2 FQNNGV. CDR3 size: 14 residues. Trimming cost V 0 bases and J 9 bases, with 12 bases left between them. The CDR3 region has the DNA TGTGCCAGCAGCTTAGATCTGTCCGGTGGCACCATATATTTT. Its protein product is CASSLDLSGGTIYF.

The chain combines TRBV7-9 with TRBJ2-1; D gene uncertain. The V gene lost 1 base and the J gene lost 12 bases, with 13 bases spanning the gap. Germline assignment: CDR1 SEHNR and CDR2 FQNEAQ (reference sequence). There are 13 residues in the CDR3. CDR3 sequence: CASSLVSSGGQFF. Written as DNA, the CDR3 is TGTGCCAGCAGCTTAGTTTCCTCCGGTGGGCAGTTCTTC.

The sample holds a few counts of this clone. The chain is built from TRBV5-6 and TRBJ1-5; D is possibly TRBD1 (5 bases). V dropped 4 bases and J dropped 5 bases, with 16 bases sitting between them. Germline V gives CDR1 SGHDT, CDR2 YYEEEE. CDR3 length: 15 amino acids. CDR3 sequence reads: CASSKAGRGDQPQHF. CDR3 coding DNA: TGTGCCAGCAGCAAGGCAGGGCGTGGGGATCAGCCCCAGCATTTT.